The sequence of this T cell receptor (beta chain) was determined in a study of blood T cell repertoires in COVID-19. Study in general: In each case, the material was cDNA or gDNA derived from T cells, B-cell-depleted T cells, or PBMCs.

Trimming left V 6 bases short and J 2 bases short, with 14 bases between. Per germline, CDR1 SNHLY and CDR2 FYNNEI. The CDR3 consists of 15 residues. This clone appeared a single time. Methods used by the authors: For nucleated cells, counts were estimated from reference gene primer amplification. Clones were read by immunoSEQ multiplex PCR, and TCRdb kept only the in-frame ones, dropping some. The V and J calls and clone size are taken from that table; D and trimming were inferred from the DNA. The table includes more than 150,000 clones, around 85% detected once. Sequencing used peripheral blood. The TCR originated in a man between 70 and 80 years old with active or convalescent COVID-19. This rearrangement joins TRBV2 to TRBJ1-5, with D unresolved. DNA for the CDR3: TGTGCCAGCAGCCCAGACATCGCCCGCAATCAGCCCCAGCATTTT. The encoded protein is CASSPDIARNQPQHF. The whole variable domain, filled in from reference TRBV2 and TRBJ1-5, reads EPEVTQTPSHQVTQMGQEVILRCVPISNHLYFYWYRQILGQKVEFLVSFYNNEISEKSEIFDDQFSVERPDGSNFTLKIRSTKLEDSAMYFCASSPDIARNQPQHFGDGTRLSIL.